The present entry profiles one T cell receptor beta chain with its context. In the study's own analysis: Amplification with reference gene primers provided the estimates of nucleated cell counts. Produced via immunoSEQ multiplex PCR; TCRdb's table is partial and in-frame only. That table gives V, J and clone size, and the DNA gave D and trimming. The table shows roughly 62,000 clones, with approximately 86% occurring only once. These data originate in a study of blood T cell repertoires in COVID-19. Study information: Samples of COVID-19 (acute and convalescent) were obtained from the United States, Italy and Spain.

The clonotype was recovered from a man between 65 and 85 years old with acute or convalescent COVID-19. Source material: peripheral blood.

DNA of the CDR3: TGTGCCAGCAGCGGGGGTAGCTCCTATAATTCACCCCTCCACTTT. It encodes CASSGGSSYNSPLHF. This chain uses TRBV6-5 with TRBJ1-6, with D perhaps matching TRBD1 (5 bases). CDR3 length: 15 amino acids. Germline lookup yields CDR1 MNHEY and CDR2 SVGAGI. Trimming stripped 6 bases from V and 0 bases from J, with 9 bases between.